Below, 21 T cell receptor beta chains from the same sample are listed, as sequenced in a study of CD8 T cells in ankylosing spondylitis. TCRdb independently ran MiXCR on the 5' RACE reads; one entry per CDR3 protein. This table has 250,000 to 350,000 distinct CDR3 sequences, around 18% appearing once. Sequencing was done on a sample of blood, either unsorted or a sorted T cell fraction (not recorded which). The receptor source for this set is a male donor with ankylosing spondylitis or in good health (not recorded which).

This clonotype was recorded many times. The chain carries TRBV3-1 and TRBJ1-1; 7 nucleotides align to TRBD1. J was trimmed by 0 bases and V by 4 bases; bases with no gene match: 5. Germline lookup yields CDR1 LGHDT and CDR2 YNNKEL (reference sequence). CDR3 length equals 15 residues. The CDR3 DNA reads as TGTGCCAGCAGCCCGGGACAGCTGATGAACACTGAAGCTTTCTTT. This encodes CASSPGQLMNTEAFF.

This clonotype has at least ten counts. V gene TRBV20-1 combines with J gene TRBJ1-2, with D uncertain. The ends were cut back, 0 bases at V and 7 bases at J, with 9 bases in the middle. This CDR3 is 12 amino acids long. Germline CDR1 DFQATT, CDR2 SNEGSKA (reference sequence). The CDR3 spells CSAREGSSGYTF. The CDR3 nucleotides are TGCAGTGCTAGAGAGGGGTCCTCTGGCTACACCTTC.

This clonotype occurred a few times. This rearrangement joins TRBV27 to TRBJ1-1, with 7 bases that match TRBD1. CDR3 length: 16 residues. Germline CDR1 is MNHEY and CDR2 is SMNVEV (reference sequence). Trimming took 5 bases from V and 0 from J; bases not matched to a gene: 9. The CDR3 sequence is CASSPGAGGLNTEAFF. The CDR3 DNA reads TGTGCCAGCAGTCCCGGGGCAGGGGGACTGAACACTGAAGCTTTCTTT.

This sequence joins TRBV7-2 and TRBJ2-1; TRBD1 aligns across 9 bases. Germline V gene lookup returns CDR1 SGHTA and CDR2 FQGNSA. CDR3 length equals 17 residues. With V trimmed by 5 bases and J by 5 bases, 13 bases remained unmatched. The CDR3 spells CASSQRPGQGKDNEQFF. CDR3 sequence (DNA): TGTGCCAGCAGCCAAAGACCGGGACAGGGAAAAGACAATGAGCAGTTCTTC.

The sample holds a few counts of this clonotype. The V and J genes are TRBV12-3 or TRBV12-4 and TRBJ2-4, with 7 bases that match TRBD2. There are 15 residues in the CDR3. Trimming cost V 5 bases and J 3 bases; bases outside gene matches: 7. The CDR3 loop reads CASSPERGGKNIQYF. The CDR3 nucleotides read TGTGCCAGCAGTCCCGAGCGGGGCGGCAAAAACATTCAGTACTTC.

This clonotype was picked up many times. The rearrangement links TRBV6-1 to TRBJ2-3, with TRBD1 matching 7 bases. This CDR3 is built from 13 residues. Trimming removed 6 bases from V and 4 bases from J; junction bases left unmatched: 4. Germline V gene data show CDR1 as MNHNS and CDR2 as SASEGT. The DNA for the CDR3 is TGTGCCAGCAGACGACAGGGAGCAGATACGCAGTATTTT. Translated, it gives CASRRQGADTQYF.

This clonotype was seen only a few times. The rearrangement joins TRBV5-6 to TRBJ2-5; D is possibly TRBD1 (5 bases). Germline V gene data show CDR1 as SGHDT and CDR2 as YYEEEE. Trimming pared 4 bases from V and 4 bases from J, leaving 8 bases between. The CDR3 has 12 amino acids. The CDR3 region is CASSQGLETQYF. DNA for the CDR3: TGTGCCAGCAGCCAGGGTCTAGAGACCCAGTACTTC.

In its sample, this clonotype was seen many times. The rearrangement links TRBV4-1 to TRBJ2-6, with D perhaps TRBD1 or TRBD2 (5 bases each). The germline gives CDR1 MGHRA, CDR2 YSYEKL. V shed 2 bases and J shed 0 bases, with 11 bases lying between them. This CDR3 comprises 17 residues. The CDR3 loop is CASSQYGTASGANVLTF. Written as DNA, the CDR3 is TGCGCCAGCAGCCAATACGGGACGGCCTCTGGGGCCAACGTCCTGACTTTC.

Here the CDR3 DNA reads TGTGCCAGCAGTGAAGCGGCCCCAGACTTGGTCCACGAGCAGTACGTC. As protein: CASSEAAPDLVHEQYV. The V call is TRBV6-1, the J call TRBJ2-7, with D unclear. The V gene lost 0 bases and the J gene lost 5 bases, with 17 bases spanning the gap. This CDR3 is built from 16 residues. Looked up from germline, CDR1 is MNHNS and CDR2 is SASEGT.

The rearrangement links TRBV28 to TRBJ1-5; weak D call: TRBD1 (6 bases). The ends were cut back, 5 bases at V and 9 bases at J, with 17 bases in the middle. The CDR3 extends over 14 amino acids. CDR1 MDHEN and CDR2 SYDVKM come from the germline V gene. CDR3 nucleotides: TGTGCCAGCAGTGCCGATCCGGGACAACTGCCCCAGCATTTT. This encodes CASSADPGQLPQHF.

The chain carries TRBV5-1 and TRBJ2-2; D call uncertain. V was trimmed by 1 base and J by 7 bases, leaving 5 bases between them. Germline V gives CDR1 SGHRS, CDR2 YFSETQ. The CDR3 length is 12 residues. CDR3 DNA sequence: TGCGCCAGCAGCTTGTATTTCGGGGAGCTGTTTTTT. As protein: CASSLYFGELFF.

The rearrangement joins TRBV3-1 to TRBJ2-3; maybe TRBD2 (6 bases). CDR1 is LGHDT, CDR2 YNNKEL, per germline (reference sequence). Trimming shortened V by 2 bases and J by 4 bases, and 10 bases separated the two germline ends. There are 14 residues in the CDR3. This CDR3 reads CASSQKRVSDTQYF. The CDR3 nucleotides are TGTGCCAGCAGCCAAAAGCGGGTTTCAGATACGCAGTATTTT.

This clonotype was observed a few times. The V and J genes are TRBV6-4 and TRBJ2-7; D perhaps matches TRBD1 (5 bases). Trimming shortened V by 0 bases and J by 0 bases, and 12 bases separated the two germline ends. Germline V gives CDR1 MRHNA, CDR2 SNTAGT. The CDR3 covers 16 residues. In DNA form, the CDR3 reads TGTGCCAGCAGTGACTCCCAGGGTCGAACCTCCTACGAGCAGTACGTC. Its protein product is CASSDSQGRTSYEQYV.

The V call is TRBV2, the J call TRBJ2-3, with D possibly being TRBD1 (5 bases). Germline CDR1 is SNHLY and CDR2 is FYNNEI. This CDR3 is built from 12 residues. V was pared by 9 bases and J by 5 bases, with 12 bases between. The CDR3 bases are TGTGCCAGGGGGCTAGGGGAAGATACGCAGTATTTT. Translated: CARGLGEDTQYF.

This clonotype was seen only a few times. CDR3 nucleotide sequence: TGCAGCGTTGAAGGGGACAGCAACTATGGCTACACCTTC. Translation: CSVEGDSNYGYTF. V and J are TRBV29-1 and TRBJ1-2, with TRBD1 matching over 7 bases. V lost 1 base to trimming and J lost 2 bases; unmatched junction nucleotides: 1. Germline-derived CDR1 and CDR2 are SQVTM and ANQGSEA. This CDR3 is 13 amino acids long.

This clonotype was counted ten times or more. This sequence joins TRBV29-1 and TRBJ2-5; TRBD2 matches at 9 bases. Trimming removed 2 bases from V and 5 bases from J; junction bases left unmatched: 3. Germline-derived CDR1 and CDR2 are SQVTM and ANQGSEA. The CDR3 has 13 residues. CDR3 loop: CSVESLAGETQYF. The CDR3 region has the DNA TGCAGCGTTGAATCCCTAGCGGGGGAGACCCAGTACTTC. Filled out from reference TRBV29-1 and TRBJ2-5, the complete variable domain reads SAVISQKPSRDICQRGTSLTIQCQVDSQVTMMFWYRQQPGQSLTLIATANQGSEATYESGFVIDKFPISRPNLTFSTLTVSNMSPEDSSIYLCSVESLAGETQYFGPGTRLLVL.

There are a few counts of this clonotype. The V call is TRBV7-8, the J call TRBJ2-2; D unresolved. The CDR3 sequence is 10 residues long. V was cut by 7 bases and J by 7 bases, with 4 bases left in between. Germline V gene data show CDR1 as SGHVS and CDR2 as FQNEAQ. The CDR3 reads CASKDGELFF. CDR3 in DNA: TGTGCCAGCAAAGACGGGGAGCTGTTTTTT.

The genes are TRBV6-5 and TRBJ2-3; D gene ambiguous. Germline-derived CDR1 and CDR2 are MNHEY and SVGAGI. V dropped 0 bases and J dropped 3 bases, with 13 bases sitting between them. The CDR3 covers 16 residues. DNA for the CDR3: TGTGCCAGCAGTTACTCGATCGAAGGTCTAACAGATACGCAGTATTTT. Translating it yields CASSYSIEGLTDTQYF.

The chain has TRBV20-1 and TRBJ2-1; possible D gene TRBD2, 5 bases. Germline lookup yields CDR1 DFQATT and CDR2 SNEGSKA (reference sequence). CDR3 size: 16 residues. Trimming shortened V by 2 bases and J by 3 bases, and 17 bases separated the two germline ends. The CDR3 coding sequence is TGCAGTGCTAGACAAGGGTGGCTAGCCATCTACAATGAGCAGTTCTTC. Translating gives CSARQGWLAIYNEQFF.

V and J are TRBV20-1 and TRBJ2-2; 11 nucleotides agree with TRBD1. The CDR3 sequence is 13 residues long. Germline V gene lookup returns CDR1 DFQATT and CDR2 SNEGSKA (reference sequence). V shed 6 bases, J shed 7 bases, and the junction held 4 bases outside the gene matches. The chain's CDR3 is CSAPGQGVGELFF. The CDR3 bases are TGCAGTGCCCCGGGACAGGGGGTCGGGGAGCTGTTTTTT.

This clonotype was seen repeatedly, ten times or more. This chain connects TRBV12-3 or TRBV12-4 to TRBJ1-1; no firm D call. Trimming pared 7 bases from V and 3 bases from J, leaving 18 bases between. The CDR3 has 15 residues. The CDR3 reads CASTLGVSPYTEAFF. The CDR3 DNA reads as TGTGCCAGCACCCTAGGAGTCTCTCCGTACACTGAAGCTTTCTTT.